The table lists the clone carrying this T cell receptor (beta chain) with many counts. Its antigen is undetermined. The data were taken from a study of CD8 T cells in ankylosing spondylitis. Whole-study results and caveats: Within peripheral blood, clones linked to disease were CD8+ and relatively rare.

The germline V gene has CDR1 MGHDK and CDR2 SYGVNS. Germline trimming cut 6 bases from V and 1 base from J; bases unmatched to any gene: 5. The CDR3 loop spans 14 amino acids. TCRdb re-derived calls from the 5' RACE reads in MiXCR, one entry per CDR3 protein. Of fewer than 350,000 distinct CDR3 sequences detected, 11% appear once; the ten largest clones hold around 10%. This sequence originates from a female donor with ankylosing spondylitis or in good health (not recorded which). The rearrangement uses TRBV25-1 and TRBJ1-2; TRBD1 matches at 7 bases. Sequencing used blood, either unsorted or a sorted T cell fraction (not recorded which). CDR3 DNA sequence: TGTGCCAGCAGAGAACAGGGGCTTAACTATGGCTACACCTTC. It encodes CASREQGLNYGYTF.